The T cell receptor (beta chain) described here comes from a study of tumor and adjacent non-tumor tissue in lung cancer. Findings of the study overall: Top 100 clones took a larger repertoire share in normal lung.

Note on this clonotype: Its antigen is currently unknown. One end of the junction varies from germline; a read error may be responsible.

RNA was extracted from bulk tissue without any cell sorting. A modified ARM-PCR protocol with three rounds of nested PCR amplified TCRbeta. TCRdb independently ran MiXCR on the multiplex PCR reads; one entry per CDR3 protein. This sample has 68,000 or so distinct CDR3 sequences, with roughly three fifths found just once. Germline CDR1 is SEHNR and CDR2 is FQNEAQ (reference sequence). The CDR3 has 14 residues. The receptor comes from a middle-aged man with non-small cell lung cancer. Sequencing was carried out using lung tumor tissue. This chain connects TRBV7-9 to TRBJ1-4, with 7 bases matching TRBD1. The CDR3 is CVSSRTGDDEKLFF. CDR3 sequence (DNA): TGTGTCAGCAGTCGAACAGGGGACGATGAAAAACTGTTTTTT.